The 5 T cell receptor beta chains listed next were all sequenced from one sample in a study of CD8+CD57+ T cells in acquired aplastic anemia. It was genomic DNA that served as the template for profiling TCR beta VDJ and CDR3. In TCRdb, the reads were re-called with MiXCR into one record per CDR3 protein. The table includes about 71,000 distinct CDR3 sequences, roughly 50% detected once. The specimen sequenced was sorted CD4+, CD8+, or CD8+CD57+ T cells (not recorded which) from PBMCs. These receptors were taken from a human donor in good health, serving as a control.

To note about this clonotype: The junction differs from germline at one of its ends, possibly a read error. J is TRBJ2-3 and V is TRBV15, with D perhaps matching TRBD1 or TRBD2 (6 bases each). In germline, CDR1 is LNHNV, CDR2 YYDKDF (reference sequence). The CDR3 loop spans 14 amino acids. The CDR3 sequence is CATSTLGGTDAQYF. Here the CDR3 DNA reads TGTGCCACCAGCACCCTCGGGGGCACAGATGCGCAGTATTTT.

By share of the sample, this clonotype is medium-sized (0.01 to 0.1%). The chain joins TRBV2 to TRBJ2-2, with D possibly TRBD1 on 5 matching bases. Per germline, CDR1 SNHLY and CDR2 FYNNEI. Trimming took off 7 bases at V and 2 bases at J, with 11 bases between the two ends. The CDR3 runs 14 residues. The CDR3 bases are TGTGCCAGCACGAGGCAGGGCAACACCGGGGAGCTGTTTTTT. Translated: CASTRQGNTGELFF.

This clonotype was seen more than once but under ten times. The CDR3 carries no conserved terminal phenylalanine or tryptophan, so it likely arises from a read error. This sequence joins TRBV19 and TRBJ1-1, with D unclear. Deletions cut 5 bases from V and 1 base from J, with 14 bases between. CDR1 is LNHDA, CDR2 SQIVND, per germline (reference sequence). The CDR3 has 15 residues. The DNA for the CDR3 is TGTGCCAGTAGTGTCCAGGCCGCCCCGAACACTGAAGCTTTCCTT. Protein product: CASSVQAAPNTEAFL.

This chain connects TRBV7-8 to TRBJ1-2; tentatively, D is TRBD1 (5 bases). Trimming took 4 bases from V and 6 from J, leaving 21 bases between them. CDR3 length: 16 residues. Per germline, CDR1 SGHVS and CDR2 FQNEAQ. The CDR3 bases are TGTGCCAGCAGCTCCGGGCTAGTGGGGGATCAAGATGGCTACACCTTC. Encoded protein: CASSSGLVGDQDGYTF.

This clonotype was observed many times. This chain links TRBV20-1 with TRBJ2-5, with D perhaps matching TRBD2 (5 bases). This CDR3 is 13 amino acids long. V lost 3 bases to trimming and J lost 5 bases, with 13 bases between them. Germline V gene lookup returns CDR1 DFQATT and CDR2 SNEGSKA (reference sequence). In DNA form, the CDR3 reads TGCAGTGCTAGGCGCGGGCATAAGGAGACCCAGTACTTC. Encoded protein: CSARRGHKETQYF.